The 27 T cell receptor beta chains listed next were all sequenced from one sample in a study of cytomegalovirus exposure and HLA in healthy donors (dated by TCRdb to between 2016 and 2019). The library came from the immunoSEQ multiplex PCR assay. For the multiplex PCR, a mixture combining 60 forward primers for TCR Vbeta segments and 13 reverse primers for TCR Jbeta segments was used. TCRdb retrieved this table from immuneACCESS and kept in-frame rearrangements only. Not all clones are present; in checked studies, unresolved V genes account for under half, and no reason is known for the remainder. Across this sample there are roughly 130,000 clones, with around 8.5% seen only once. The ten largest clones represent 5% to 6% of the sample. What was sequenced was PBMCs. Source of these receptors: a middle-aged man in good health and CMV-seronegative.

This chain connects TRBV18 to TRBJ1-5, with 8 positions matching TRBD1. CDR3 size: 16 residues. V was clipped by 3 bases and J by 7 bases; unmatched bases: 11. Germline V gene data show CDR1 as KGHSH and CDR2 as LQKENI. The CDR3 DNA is TGTGCCAGCTCACCCAATCGACAGGGGAGTGGACAGCCCCAGCATTTT. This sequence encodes CASSPNRQGSGQPQHF.

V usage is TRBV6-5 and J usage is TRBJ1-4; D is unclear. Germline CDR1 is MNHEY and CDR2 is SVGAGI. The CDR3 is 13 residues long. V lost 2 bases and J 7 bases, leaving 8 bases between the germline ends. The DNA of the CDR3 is TGTGCCAGCAGTTACGGCACAGCTGAAAAACTGTTTTTT. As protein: CASSYGTAEKLFF.

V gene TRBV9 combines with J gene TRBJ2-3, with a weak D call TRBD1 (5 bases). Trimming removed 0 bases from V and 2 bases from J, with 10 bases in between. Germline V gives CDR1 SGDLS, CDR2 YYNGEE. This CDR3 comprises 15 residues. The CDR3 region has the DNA TGTGCCAGCAGCGTAGGAGGACACCTCACAGATACGCAGTATTTT. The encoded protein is CASSVGGHLTDTQYF.

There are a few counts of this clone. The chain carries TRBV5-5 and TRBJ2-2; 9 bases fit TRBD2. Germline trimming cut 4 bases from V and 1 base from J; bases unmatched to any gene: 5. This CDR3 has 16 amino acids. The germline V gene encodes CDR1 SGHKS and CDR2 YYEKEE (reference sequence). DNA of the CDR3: TGTGCCAGCAGCGTGACTAGCGGAGAGAACACCGGGGAGCTGTTTTTT. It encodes CASSVTSGENTGELFF.

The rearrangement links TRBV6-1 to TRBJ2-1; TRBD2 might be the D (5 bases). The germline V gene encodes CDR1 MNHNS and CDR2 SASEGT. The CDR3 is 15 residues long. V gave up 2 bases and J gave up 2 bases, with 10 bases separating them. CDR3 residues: CASSERAGTYNEQFF. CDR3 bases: TGTGCCAGCAGTGAACGGGCGGGCACCTACAATGAGCAGTTCTTC.

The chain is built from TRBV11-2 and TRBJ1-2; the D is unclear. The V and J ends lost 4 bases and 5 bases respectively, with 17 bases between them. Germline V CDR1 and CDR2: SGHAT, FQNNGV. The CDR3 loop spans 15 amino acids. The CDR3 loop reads CASSSDGGGWYGYTF. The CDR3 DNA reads TGTGCCAGCAGCTCTGACGGAGGAGGTTGGTATGGCTACACCTTC.

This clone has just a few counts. The chain's CDR3 is CASSLLAGSETQYF. CDR3 DNA: TGTGCCAGCAGCTTACTAGCAGGCTCAGAGACCCAGTACTTC. The V and J genes are TRBV7-8 and TRBJ2-5; maybe TRBD2 (5 bases). V lost 2 bases and J lost 4, with 11 bases in between. Germline V gene data show CDR1 as SGHVS and CDR2 as FQNEAQ. The CDR3 totals 14 residues.

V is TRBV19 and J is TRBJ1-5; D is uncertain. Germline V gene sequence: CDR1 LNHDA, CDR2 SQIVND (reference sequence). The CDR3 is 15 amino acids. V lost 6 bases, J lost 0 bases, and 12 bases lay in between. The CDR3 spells CASSLGRYSNQPQHF. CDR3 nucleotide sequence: TGTGCCAGTAGCCTGGGCCGTTATAGCAATCAGCCCCAGCATTTT. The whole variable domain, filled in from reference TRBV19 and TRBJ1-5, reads DGGITQSPKYLFRKEGQNVTLSCEQNLNHDAMYWYRQDPGQGLRLIYYSQIVNDFQKGDIAEGYSVSREKKESFPLTVTSAQKNPTAFYLCASSLGRYSNQPQHFGDGTRLSIL.

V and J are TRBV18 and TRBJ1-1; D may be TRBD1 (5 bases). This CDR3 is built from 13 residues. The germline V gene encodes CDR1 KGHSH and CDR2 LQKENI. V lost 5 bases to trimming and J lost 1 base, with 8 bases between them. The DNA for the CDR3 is TGTGCCAGCTCAGCCGACAGGAACACTGAAGCTTTCTTT. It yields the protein CASSADRNTEAFF. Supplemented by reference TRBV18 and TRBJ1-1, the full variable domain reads NAGVMQNPRHLVRRRGQEARLRCSPMKGHSHVYWYRQLPEEGLKFMVYLQKENIIDESGMPKERFSAEFPKEGPSILRIQQVVRGDSAAYFCASSADRNTEAFFGQGTRLTVV.

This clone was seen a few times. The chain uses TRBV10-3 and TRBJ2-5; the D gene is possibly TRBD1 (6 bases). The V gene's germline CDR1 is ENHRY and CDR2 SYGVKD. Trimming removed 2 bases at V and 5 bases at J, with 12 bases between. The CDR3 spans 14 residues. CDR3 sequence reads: CAISEVDRLETQYF. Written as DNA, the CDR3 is TGTGCCATCAGTGAGGTCGACAGGCTGGAGACCCAGTACTTC.

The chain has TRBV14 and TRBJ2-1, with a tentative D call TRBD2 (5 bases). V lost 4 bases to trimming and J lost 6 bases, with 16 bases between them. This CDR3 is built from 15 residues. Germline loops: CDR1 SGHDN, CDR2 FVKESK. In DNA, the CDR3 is TGTGCCAGCAGCCCGACGGGGATTTTCTTCAATGAGCAGTTCTTC. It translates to CASSPTGIFFNEQFF.

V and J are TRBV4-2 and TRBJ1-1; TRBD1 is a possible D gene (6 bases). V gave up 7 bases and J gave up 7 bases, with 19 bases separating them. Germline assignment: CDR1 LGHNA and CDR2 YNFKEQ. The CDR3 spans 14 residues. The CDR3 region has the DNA TGTGCCAGCACCTCCAACGGGGACACCGGTGAAGCTTTCTTT. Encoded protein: CASTSNGDTGEAFF.

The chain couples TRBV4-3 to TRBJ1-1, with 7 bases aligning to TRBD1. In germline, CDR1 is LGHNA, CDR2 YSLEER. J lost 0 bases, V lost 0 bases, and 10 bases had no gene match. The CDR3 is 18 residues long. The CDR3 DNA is TGCGCCAGCAGCCAAGACGGAAGGGGGCCTATTATGAACACTGAAGCTTTCTTT. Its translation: CASSQDGRGPIMNTEAFF.

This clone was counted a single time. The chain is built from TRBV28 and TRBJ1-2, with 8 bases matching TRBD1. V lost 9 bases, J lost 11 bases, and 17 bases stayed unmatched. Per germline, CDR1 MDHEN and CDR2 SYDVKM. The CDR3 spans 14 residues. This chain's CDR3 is CASSTQGAPWGYTF. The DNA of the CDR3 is TGTGCCAGTTCTACCCAGGGGGCCCCCTGGGGGTACACCTTC.

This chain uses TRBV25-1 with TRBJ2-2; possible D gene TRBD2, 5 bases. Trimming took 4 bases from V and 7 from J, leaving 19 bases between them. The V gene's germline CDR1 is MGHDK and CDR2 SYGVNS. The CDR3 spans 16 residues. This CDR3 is CASSAPGLAVGGELFF. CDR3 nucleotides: TGTGCCAGCAGTGCCCCAGGACTGGCTGTTGGCGGGGAGCTGTTTTTT.

The CDR3 spells CASSPTAAGANVLTF. CDR3 in DNA: TGTGCCAGCAGCCCAACGGCGGCTGGGGCCAACGTCCTGACTTTC. The V and J genes are TRBV7-9 and TRBJ2-6; D not resolved. This CDR3 has 15 residues. Trimming removed 5 bases from V and 2 bases from J, with 10 bases in between. CDR1 is SEHNR and CDR2 is FQNEAQ in the germline V gene (reference sequence).

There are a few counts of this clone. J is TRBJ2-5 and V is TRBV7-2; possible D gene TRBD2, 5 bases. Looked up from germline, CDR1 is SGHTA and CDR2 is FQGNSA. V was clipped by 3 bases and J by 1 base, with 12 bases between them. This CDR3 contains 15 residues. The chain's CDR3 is CASSFDYSLQETQYF. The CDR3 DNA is TGTGCCAGCAGCTTCGACTACTCCCTCCAAGAGACCCAGTACTTC.

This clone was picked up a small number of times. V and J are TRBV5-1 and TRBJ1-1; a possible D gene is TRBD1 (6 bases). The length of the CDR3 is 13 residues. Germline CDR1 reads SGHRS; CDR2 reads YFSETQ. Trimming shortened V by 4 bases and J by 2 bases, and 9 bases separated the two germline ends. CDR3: CASSLGTNTEAFF. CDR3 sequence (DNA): TGCGCCAGCAGCCTCGGGACAAACACTGAAGCTTTCTTT.

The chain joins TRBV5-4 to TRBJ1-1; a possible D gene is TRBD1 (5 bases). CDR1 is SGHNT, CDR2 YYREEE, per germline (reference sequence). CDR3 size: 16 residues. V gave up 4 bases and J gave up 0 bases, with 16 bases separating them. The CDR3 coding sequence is TGTGCCAGCAGCCCTCAAGCGGGGCGATTGAACACTGAAGCTTTCTTT. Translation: CASSPQAGRLNTEAFF.

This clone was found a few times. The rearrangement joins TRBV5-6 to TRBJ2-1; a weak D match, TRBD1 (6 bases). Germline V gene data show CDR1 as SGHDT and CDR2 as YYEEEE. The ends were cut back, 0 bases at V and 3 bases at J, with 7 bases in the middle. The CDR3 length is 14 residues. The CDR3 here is CASSLEDSYNEQFF. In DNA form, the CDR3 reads TGTGCCAGCAGCTTGGAGGACAGCTACAATGAGCAGTTCTTC.

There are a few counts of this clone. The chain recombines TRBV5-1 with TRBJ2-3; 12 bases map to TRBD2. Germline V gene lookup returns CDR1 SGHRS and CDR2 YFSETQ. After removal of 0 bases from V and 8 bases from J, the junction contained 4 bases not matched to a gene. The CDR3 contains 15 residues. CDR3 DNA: TGCGCCAGCAGCTTGGGTACTAGCGGGGGGATTACGCAGTATTTT. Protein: CASSLGTSGGITQYF.

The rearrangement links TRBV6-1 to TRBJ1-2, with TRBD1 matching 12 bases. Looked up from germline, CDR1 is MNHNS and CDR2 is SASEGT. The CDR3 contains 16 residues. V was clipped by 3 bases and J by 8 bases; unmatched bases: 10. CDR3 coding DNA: TGTGCCAGCAGTGAGCTTCCGGGACAGGGGGCGGAAGGCTACACCTTC. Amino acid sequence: CASSELPGQGAEGYTF.

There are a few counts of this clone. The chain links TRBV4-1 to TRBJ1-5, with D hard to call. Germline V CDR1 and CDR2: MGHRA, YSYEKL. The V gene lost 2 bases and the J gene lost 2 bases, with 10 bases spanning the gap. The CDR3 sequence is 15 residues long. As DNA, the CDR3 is TGCGCCAGCAGCCAAAGCCCCACGGGCAATCAGCCCCAGCATTTT. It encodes CASSQSPTGNQPQHF.

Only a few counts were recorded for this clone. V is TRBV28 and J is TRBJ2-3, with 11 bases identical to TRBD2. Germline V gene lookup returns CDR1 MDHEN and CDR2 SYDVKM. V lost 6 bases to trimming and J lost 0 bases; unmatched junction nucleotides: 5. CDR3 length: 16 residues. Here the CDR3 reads CASSPRLAGSTDTQYF. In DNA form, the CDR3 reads TGTGCCAGCAGCCCCCGACTAGCGGGAAGCACAGATACGCAGTATTTT.

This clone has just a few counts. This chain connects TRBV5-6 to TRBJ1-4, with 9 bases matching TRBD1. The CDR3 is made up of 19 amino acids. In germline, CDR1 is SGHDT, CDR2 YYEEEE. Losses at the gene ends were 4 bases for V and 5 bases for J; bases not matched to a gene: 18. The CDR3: CASSPLLDDRDRANEKLFF. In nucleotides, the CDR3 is TGTGCCAGCAGCCCCTTACTAGACGACCGGGACAGGGCGAATGAAAAACTGTTTTTT.

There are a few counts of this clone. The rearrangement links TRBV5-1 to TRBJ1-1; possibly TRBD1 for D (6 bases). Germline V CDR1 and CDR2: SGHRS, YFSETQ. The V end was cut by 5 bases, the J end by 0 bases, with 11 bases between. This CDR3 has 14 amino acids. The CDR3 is CASRWTEVNTEAFF. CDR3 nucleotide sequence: TGCGCCAGCAGGTGGACAGAGGTGAACACTGAAGCTTTCTTT.

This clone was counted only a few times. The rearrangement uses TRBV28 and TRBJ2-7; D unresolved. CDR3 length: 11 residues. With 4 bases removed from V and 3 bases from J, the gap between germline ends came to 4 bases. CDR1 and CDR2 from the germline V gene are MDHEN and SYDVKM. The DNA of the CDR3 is TGTGCCAGCAGTTACTACTACGAGCAGTACTTC. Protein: CASSYYYEQYF.